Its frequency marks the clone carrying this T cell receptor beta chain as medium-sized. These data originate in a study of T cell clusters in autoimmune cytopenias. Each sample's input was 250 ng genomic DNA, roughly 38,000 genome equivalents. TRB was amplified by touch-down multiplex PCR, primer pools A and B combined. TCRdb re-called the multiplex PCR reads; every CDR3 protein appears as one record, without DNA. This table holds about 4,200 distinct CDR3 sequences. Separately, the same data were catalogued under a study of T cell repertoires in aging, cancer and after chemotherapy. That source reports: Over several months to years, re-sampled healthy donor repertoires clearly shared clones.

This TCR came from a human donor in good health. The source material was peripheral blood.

The chain's CDR3 is CASSFRLAGTYNEQFF. The J gene is TRBJ2-1, the V gene TRBV5-6; TCRdb's D call, TRBD2, is unchecked because there is no DNA. The CDR3 sequence is 16 residues long. CDR1 is SGHDT and CDR2 is YYEEEE in the germline V gene. Based on the CDR3 plus reference TRBV5-6 and TRBJ2-1, the full variable domain is DAGVTQSPTHLIKTRGQQVTLRCSPKSGHDTVSWYQQALGQGPQFIFQYYEEEERQRGNFPDRFSGHQFPNYSSELNVNALLLGDSALYLCASSFRLAGTYNEQFFGPGTRLTVL.